These T cell receptor beta chains were read from a single sample in a study of blood T cell repertoires in COVID-19. The data were produced by immunoSEQ multiplex PCR, yet TCRdb's version contains in-frame clones alone and is incomplete. The sample has about 160,000 clones, 75% to 90% seen once; the top ten hold approximately 3%. The specimen was PBMCs or T cells enriched from blood (not recorded which). All receptors derive from a woman in her sixties or seventies who had recovered from COVID-19. Both conserved end residues are part of each CDR3. The D gene is left open where the match is weak. Only some rows state a clone size, as once, few, many or a class for expanded clones.

v_call	d_call	j_call	clone_size	cdr3_aa	cdr3_nt
TRBV3-1/TRBV3-2	TRBD2	TRBJ2-3	many	CASSHAGTSLATSTDTQYF	TGTGCCAGCAGCCACGCTGGGACTAGCTTGGCCACTAGCACAGATACGCAGTATTTT
TRBV2	.	TRBJ2-5	.	CASSDRGLQETQYF	TGTGCCAGCAGTGATAGGGGACTCCAAGAGACCCAGTACTTC
TRBV30	TRBD2	TRBJ2-3	once	CAWTQAGLSTDTQYF	TGTGCCTGGACCCAAGCGGGGCTTAGCACAGATACGCAGTATTTT
TRBV9	.	TRBJ2-3	.	CASSPRRGGGPSDTQYF	TGTGCCAGCAGCCCTCGAAGAGGCGGAGGCCCCTCGGATACGCAGTATTTT
TRBV7-9	.	TRBJ2-2	.	CASSPRARGTGELFF	TGTGCCAGCAGCCCCCGAGCCCGGGGCACCGGGGAGCTGTTTTTT
TRBV29-1	TRBD1	TRBJ1-1	.	CSVGTGDTEAFF	TGCAGCGTTGGGACAGGGGACACTGAAGCTTTCTTT
TRBV7-2	TRBD1	TRBJ2-3	few	CASSLFRTGGSDTQYF	TGTGCCAGCAGCTTATTCAGGACAGGGGGCTCAGATACGCAGTATTTT
TRBV11-2	.	TRBJ2-3	.	CASSQPSRGDTQYF	TGTGCCAGCAGCCAACCAAGTAGAGGGGATACGCAGTATTTT
TRBV9	TRBD2	TRBJ2-1	.	CASSSGLAYNEQFF	TGTGCCAGCAGCAGTGGACTAGCCTACAATGAGCAGTTCTTC
TRBV4-1	TRBD1	TRBJ1-2	.	CASSYRTGNYGYTF	TGCGCCAGCAGCTACCGGACAGGGAACTATGGCTACACCTTC